Listed below are T cell receptor beta chains from one sample, sequenced in a study of a mutant IDH1 vaccine in newly diagnosed glioma. Libraries were prepared by immunoSEQ multiplex PCR; TCRdb keeps only in-frame clonotypes and omits some of them. The profile shows roughly 28,000 clones, 80% to 90% of them singletons. The antigens for these receptors are not known. The starting material was PBMCs, obtained from a glioma patient whose treatment included an IDH1 peptide vaccine. The receptors stem from a man between 18 and 35 years old with glioma. Both conserved end residues are part of each CDR3. The D gene is left open where the match is weak. Not every row has a clone size; where given, it reads once, few, many or a size class.

j_call d_call clone_size cdr3_length v_call cdr3_nt cdr3_aa
TRBJ1-1 NA few 14 TRBV29-1 TGCAGCGTAGAAACTATCAGGGTGGACACTGAAGCTTTCTTT CSVETIRVDTEAFF
TRBJ2-2 TRBD2 NA 18 TRBV7-9 TGTGCCAGCAGCTTAGCGACGAGCGGGATTAGGAACACCGGGGAGCTGTTTTTT CASSLATSGIRNTGELFF
TRBJ2-3 TRBD1 few 14 TRBV7-9 TGTGCCAGCAGCTTAACAGGGGTCACAGATACGCAGTATTTT CASSLTGVTDTQYF
TRBJ1-2 TRBD1 NA 13 TRBV10-3 TGTGCCACCGGACAGGGGGCGGGCTATGGCTACACCTTC CATGQGAGYGYTF
TRBJ1-2 NA NA 16 TRBV19 TGTGCCAGTACCATCGTGGGGGCGTTGTGGGACTATGGCTACACCTTC CASTIVGALWDYGYTF
TRBJ1-2 TRBD1 NA 13 TRBV6-4 TGTGCCAGCAGTGGACAGGGCCCCTATGGCTACACCTTC CASSGQGPYGYTF
TRBJ2-7 TRBD1 NA 15 TRBV7-9 TGTGCCAGCAGCTTAGGGGACAGGGCCCCCTACGAGCAGTACTTC CASSLGDRAPYEQYF
TRBJ1-3 TRBD1 NA 16 TRBV6-6 TGTGCCAGCAGTTACTCCCCGACAGGGTTTGGAAACACCATATATTTT CASSYSPTGFGNTIYF
TRBJ1-2 NA once 10 TRBV7-2 TGTGCCAGCGGTAACTATGGCTACACCTTC CASGNYGYTF
TRBJ2-3 TRBD1 NA 16 TRBV4-2 TGTGCCAGCAGCCAAGGTGACAGGGGGCTTTCAGATACGCAGTATTTT CASSQGDRGLSDTQYF
TRBJ1-2 NA once 12 TRBV29-1 TGCAGCGTTGAAAACGGGGCGGAAGGCTACACCTTC CSVENGAEGYTF
TRBJ1-1 NA NA 13 TRBV2 TGTGCCAGTGCAGTCATCGAGAACACTGAAGCTTTCTTT CASAVIENTEAFF
TRBJ2-5 TRBD1 NA 14 TRBV2 TGTGCCTCCACGAAGGCAGGGGGCCAAGAGACCCAGTACTTC CASTKAGGQETQYF
TRBJ2-7 TRBD2 NA 14 TRBV5-6 TGTGCCAGCAGCTTGGAACTAGCGGCCTACGAGCAGTACTTC CASSLELAAYEQYF
TRBJ2-3 TRBD2 NA 16 TRBV5-1 TGCGCCAGCAGCTTGGGGGTAGCGGGGAGCACAGATACGCAGTATTTT CASSLGVAGSTDTQYF
TRBJ2-6 NA NA 15 TRBV7-2 TGTGCCACCGGCGGGGCCCGTGGGGGGGCCAACGTCCTGACTTTC CATGGARGGANVLTF
TRBJ2-7 NA NA 13 TRBV5-1 TGCGCCAGCAGCTTAACAGGCTCCTACGAGCAGTACTTC CASSLTGSYEQYF
TRBJ1-1 NA NA 15 TRBV25-1 TGTGCCAGCAGTGACCAAGACAGACCGAACACTGAAGCTTTCTTT CASSDQDRPNTEAFF
TRBJ2-7 TRBD2 NA 17 TRBV18 TGTGCCAGCTCAGCTCCGGGACTAGCGGGAGGGCTGGTCGAGCAGTACTTC CASSAPGLAGGLVEQYF
TRBJ1-2 NA NA 13 TRBV6-5 TGTGCCAGCAGTTATCTCGGGTTCTATGGCTACACCTTC CASSYLGFYGYTF
TRBJ2-2 NA once 14 TRBV30 TGTGCCTGGAGTGTACAACCCGTGGGCGGGGAGCTGTTTTTT CAWSVQPVGGELFF
TRBJ2-3 TRBD2 NA 18 TRBV10-2 TGCGCCAGCAGGGACACCGCGTCTAGCGGGAGTAACACAGATACGCAGTATTTT CASRDTASSGSNTDTQYF
TRBJ2-3 NA NA 12 TRBV7-9 TGTGCCAGCAGCCCATCGGGAGATACGCAGTATTTT CASSPSGDTQYF
TRBJ2-7 NA few 12 TRBV28 TGTGCCAGCAGTTTATTGGGTTTCGAGCAGTACTTC CASSLLGFEQYF
TRBJ1-6 NA NA 14 TRBV28 TGTGCCAGCAGTTTTCGGCCCACCAATTCACCCCTCCACTTT CASSFRPTNSPLHF
TRBJ1-3 NA NA 15 TRBV7-7 TGTGCCAGCAGCCCTAGCGGGACGGCTGGAAACACCATATATTTT CASSPSGTAGNTIYF
TRBJ2-7 TRBD1 NA 14 TRBV7-2 TGTGCCAGCAGCCCCGGGACAGGGGGCTACGAGCAGTACTTC CASSPGTGGYEQYF
TRBJ1-2 TRBD1 few 15 TRBV4-2 TGTGCCAGCAGCCAAGATGACAGGGGACGCTATGGCTACACCTTC CASSQDDRGRYGYTF
TRBJ1-2 NA NA 15 TRBV28 TGTGCCAGCAGTTTTCGGGGGGGAACTAGCTATGGCTACACCTTC CASSFRGGTSYGYTF
TRBJ1-3 TRBD1 NA 17 TRBV5-6 TGTGCCAGCAGCTCCGGGACAGGGGTCTACTCTGGAAACACCATATATTTT CASSSGTGVYSGNTIYF
TRBJ2-7 NA few 16 TRBV6-6 TGTGCCAGCAGACCCAACAGGGGAGGGTATGGCTACGAGCAGTACTTC CASRPNRGGYGYEQYF
TRBJ2-7 NA once 13 TRBV14 TGTGCCAGCAGCGACAGACAGTCTACGAGGCAGTACTTC CASSDRQSTRQYF
TRBJ1-3 NA NA 12 TRBV10-3 TGTGCCATCGCGAGCTCTGGAAACACCATATATTTT CAIASSGNTIYF
TRBJ2-3 NA NA 13 TRBV30 TGTGCCTGGAGTGTATCCAACACAGATACGCAGTATTTT CAWSVSNTDTQYF
TRBJ1-1 NA once 13 TRBV19 TGTGCCAGTAGTATAGTCGCAGGGGCTGAAGCTTTCTTT CASSIVAGAEAFF
TRBJ1-1 NA NA 13 TRBV6-6 TGTGCCAGCAGTTACTTAGGAGACACTGAAGCTTTCTTT CASSYLGDTEAFF
TRBJ2-7 NA NA 15 TRBV4-2 TGTGCCAGCAGCCAAGAGAGGCGGGGCTCCTACGAGCAGTACTTC CASSQERRGSYEQYF
TRBJ1-3 TRBD1 NA 15 TRBV30 TGTGCCTGGGCAAGGACAGGGGGCGACGGGGACACCATATATTTT CAWARTGGDGDTIYF
TRBJ2-2 NA NA 15 TRBV2 TGTGCCAGCAAGAGCGCAGGGGCGGTCACCGGGGAGCTGTTTTTT CASKSAGAVTGELFF
TRBJ2-2 NA NA 13 TRBV7-2 TGTGCCAGCAGCTCCACCTTCTCCGGGGAGCTGTTTTTT CASSSTFSGELFF
TRBJ2-3 NA NA 11 TRBV29-1 TGCAGCGTTGGACCGGCAGATACGCAGTATTTT CSVGPADTQYF
TRBJ1-1 NA NA 15 TRBV11-2 TGTGCCAGCAGCTTAGAAGGCAGAGGAGGCACTGAAGCTTTCTTT CASSLEGRGGTEAFF
TRBJ2-2 NA NA 12 TRBV30 TGTGCCTGGAGTCTAGTACCCGGGGAGCTGTTTTTT CAWSLVPGELFF
TRBJ2-3 NA NA 13 TRBV11-2 TGTGCCAGCAGCCCCCGCCGGGACGATACGCAGTATTTT CASSPRRDDTQYF
TRBJ2-1 TRBD2 once 15 TRBV6-6 TGTGCCAGCAGCAGGCTAGCGGGTCAGTACAATGAGCAGTTCTTC CASSRLAGQYNEQFF
TRBJ1-1 NA once 14 TRBV7-2 TGTGCCAGCAGCTTAGTTAGGGCGAACACTGAAGCTTTCTTT CASSLVRANTEAFF
TRBJ2-7 NA NA 15 TRBV27 TGTGCCAGCAGTCCCACTCGGGGCCTATCCTACGAGCAGTACTTC CASSPTRGLSYEQYF
TRBJ2-1 NA NA 13 TRBV29-1 TGCAGCGTTGAAGCGGGTGCTAGCGTTGAGCAGTTCTTC CSVEAGASVEQFF
TRBJ2-1 TRBD2 NA 18 TRBV28 TGTGCCAGCAGTTTCTCGACCCTTAGCGGGAGAGGAGCGAATGAGCAGTTCTTC CASSFSTLSGRGANEQFF
TRBJ2-7 TRBD1 NA 17 TRBV7-2 TGTGCCAGCAGCTTAGCAGGGGGGACAGGGGAGGACTACGAGCAGTACTTC CASSLAGGTGEDYEQYF
TRBJ1-3 NA NA 14 TRBV5-1 TGCGCCAGCAGCTTCGGAGAGATGGGAAACACCATATATTTT CASSFGEMGNTIYF
TRBJ2-1 NA NA 14 TRBV5-4 TGTGCCAGCAGCTTAAGGTCCTCCTACGGCGAGCAGTTCTTC CASSLRSSYGEQFF
TRBJ2-1 TRBD2 NA 16 TRBV4-1 TGCGCCAGCAGCGGACCTTCTAGCGGGAGGGACAATGAGCAGTTCTTC CASSGPSSGRDNEQFF
TRBJ2-7 NA NA 10 TRBV6-5 TGTGCCAGCGGCCTCTACGAGCAGTACTTC CASGLYEQYF
TRBJ2-3 TRBD2 NA 15 TRBV30 TGTGCCTGGAGTGAGGCGGGAGGGCGCACAGATACGCAGTATTTT CAWSEAGGRTDTQYF
TRBJ2-7 NA NA 12 TRBV13 TGTGCCAGCGGTCTATGGGGCTACGAGCAGTACTTC CASGLWGYEQYF
TRBJ2-1 TRBD2 NA 14 TRBV30 TGTGCCTGGAGTACCGGGACTAGCCGGAATGAGCAGTTCTTC CAWSTGTSRNEQFF
TRBJ1-1 TRBD1 NA 19 TRBV4-1 TGCGCCAGCAGCCGAACTTACCTTGACAGGGGCGATATGAACACTGAAGCTTTCTTT CASSRTYLDRGDMNTEAFF
TRBJ1-2 TRBD1 NA 14 TRBV25-1 TGTGCCAGCAGTGGGCAGGGGGGCCGGGGTGGCTACACCTTC CASSGQGGRGGYTF